What follows describes a single T cell receptor beta chain. CDR3 length equals 15 residues. The V end was cut by 0 bases, the J end by 4 bases, with 9 bases between. The germline V gene has CDR1 KGHSH and CDR2 LQKENI. It was approximately 10 milliliters of peripheral blood that were drawn from each donor. Isolating PBMCs gave at least 6 million of these cells per sample. There were at least 5 micrograms of total RNA extracted from every sample. The data derive from a study of blood T cells in healthy people across ages. Primed by a sample-barcoded 5' primer and a J-beta primer mix, a second PCR proceeded for 7 to 11 cycles. TCRdb fed the 5' RACE reads into MiXCR, producing one record per CDR3 protein. The sample consists of fewer than 1,200,000 distinct CDR3 sequences, approximately 25% of them appearing once. This same sample was also taken into another study, of T cells of mothers and their children. That study reports: Detection of persistent microchimeric T cell clones did not occur.

Sequencing was carried out using blood. V is TRBV18 and J is TRBJ1-4; D gene unclear. The sequence was collected from a girl aged 2 to 9 in good health. In DNA form, the CDR3 reads TGTGCCAGCTCACCACCGCGGGGTGGTAATGAAAAACTGTTTTTT. Amino acid sequence: CASSPPRGGNEKLFF.